The 2 T cell receptor beta chains in this list originate from one sample, sequenced in a study of blood T cell repertoires in COVID-19. Assay used: immunoSEQ multiplex PCR; TCRdb lists only in-frame clones, some missing. This table holds 150,000 or so clones, around 91% found once. Sequenced material: peripheral blood. The receptor set was obtained from a man younger than 35 with COVID-19, enrolled during active disease.

The chain employs TRBV15 and TRBJ2-5, with D perhaps matching TRBD2 (6 bases). This CDR3 comprises 15 residues. Germline-derived CDR1 and CDR2 are LNHNV and YYDKDF (reference sequence). The V end was cut by 0 bases, the J end by 1 base, with 9 bases between. The CDR3 region is CATSRDFGGQETQYF. As DNA, the CDR3 is TGTGCCACCAGCAGAGATTTCGGGGGCCAAGAGACCCAGTACTTC. The whole variable domain, remainder taken from reference TRBV15 and TRBJ2-5, is DAMVIQNPRYQVTQFGKPVTLSCSQTLNHNVMYWYQQKSSQAPKLLFHYYDKDFNNEADTPDNFQSRRPNTSFCFLDIRSPGLGDTAMYLCATSRDFGGQETQYFGPGTRLLVL.

This sequence joins TRBV28 and TRBJ2-7, with TRBD1 identical over 7 bases. V shed 4 bases and J 0 bases; nucleotides not matched to a gene: 9. This CDR3 spans 16 amino acids. CDR1 is MDHEN, CDR2 SYDVKM, per germline. The DNA for the CDR3 is TGTGCCAGCAGTTCAATCGGACAGGTCATCTCCTACGAGCAGTACTTC. It codes for CASSSIGQVISYEQYF.